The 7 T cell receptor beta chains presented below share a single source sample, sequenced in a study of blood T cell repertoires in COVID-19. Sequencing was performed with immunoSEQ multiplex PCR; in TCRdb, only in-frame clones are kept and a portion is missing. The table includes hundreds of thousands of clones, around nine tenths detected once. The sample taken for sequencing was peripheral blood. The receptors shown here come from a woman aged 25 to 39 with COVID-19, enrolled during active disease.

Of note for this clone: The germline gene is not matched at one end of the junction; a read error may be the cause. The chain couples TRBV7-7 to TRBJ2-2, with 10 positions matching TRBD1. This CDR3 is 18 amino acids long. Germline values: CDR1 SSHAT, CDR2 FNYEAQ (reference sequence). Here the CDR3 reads CASSPIYRDRGDTGELFF. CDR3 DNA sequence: TGTGCTAGCAGCCCCATCTACCGGGACAGGGGAGACACCGGGGAGCTGTTTTTT.

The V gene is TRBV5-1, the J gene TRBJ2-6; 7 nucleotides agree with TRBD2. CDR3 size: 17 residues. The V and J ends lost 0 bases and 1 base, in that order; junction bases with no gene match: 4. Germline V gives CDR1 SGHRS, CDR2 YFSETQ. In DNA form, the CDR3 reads TGCGCCAGCAGCTTGGGGGGTAGCGGGTCTGGGGCCAACGTCCTGACTTTC. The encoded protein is CASSLGGSGSGANVLTF.

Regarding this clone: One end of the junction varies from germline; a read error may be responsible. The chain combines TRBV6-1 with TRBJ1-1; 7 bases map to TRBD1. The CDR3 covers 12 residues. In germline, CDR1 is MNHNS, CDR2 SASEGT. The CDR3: CASTERGLEAFF. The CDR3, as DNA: TGTGCCAGCACTGAAAGGGGGCTTGAAGCTTTCTTT.

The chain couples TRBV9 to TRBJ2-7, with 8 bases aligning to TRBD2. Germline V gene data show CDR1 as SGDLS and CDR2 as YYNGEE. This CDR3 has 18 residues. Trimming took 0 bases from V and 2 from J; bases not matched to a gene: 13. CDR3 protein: CASSVARPQVAGTYEQYF. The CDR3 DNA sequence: TGTGCCAGCAGCGTAGCTCGACCTCAGGTAGCGGGGACCTACGAGCAGTACTTC. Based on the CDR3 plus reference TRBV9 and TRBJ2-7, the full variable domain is DSGVTQTPKHLITATGQRVTLRCSPRSGDLSVYWYQQSLDQGLQFLIQYYNGEERAKGNILERFSAQQFPDLHSELNLSSLELGDSALYFCASSVARPQVAGTYEQYFGPGTRLTVT.

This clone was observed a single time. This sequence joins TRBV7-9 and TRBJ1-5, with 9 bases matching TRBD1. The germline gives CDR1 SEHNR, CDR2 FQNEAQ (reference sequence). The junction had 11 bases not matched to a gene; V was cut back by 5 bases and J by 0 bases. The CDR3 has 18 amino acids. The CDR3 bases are TGTGCCAGCAGCCTCGACCCGGGACAGGGTAATAGCAATCAGCCCCAGCATTTT. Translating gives CASSLDPGQGNSNQPQHF.

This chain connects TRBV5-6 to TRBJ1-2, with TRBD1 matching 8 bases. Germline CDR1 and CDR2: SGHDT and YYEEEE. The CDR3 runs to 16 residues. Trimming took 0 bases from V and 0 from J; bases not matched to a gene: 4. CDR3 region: CASSLVATGANYGYTF. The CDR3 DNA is TGTGCCAGCAGCTTGGTGGCGACAGGGGCTAACTATGGCTACACCTTC.

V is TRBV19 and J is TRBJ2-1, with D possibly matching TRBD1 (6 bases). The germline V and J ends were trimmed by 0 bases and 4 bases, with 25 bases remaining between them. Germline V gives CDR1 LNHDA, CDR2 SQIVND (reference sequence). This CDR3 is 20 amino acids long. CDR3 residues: CASSIEGSGRGPGGYNEQFF. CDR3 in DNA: TGTGCCAGTAGTATAGAAGGATCGGGCAGGGGCCCCGGTGGATACAATGAGCAGTTCTTC.